These T cell receptor beta chains were read from a single sample in a study of OX40 agonist ivuxolimab in advanced cancers. Using immunoSEQ multiplex PCR, the repertoire was profiled, and TCRdb retains in-frame clones only, with some absent. Of around 70,000 clones listed, around four fifths were seen once; the top ten hold about 2.5%. Sequences were derived from CD4+ or CD8+ T cells sorted from blood, sampled in a trial of the OX40 agonist ivuxolimab. These receptors were taken from an adult with an advanced solid tumor such as melanoma, head and neck, liver or kidney cancer. Each CDR3 is given with its conserved first and last residue. The D gene is left open where the match is weak. Clone size, where shown, is once, few, many, or a class for clones that have expanded.

CDR3	DNA	size	J	D	V
CATSRLAGETQYF	TGTGCCACCAGCCGGCTAGCTGGAGAGACCCAGTACTTC	NA	TRBJ2-5	NA	TRBV15
CASSWTGQEAFF	TGTGCCAGCAGCTGGACGGGACAGGAAGCTTTCTTT	NA	TRBJ1-1	TRBD1	TRBV5-8
CASSLMNTEAFF	TGTGCCAGCAGCTTAATGAACACTGAAGCTTTCTTT	NA	TRBJ1-1	NA	TRBV7-2
CAWSVGGGRQPQHF	TGTGCCTGGAGTGTGGGGGGGGGTCGGCAGCCCCAGCATTTT	NA	TRBJ1-5	NA	TRBV30
CASSLTPGLRETQYF	TGTGCCAGCAGCTTAACGCCGGGGTTGAGGGAGACCCAGTACTTC	NA	TRBJ2-5	NA	TRBV7-3
CASSIGTANSYGYTF	TGCGCCAGCAGCATAGGGACAGCCAACTCCTATGGCTACACCTTC	NA	TRBJ1-2	TRBD1	TRBV5-1
CASSFRGGDRQETQYF	TGCGCCAGCAGCTTTAGGGGCGGGGACAGACAAGAGACCCAGTACTTC	few	TRBJ2-5	NA	TRBV5-1
CASRRAQGRNEQFF	TGTGCCAGCAGACGAGCCCAGGGCAGGAATGAGCAGTTCTTC	NA	TRBJ2-1	NA	TRBV6-6
CASSFGTSSSGNTIYF	TGCGCCAGCAGCTTTGGGACAAGTAGCTCTGGAAACACCATATATTTT	NA	TRBJ1-3	NA	TRBV5-1
CASRPVGVTNYGYTF	TGTGCCAGCAGACCTGTGGGGGTGACTAACTATGGCTACACCTTC	NA	TRBJ1-2	NA	TRBV6-1
CASSPGVAAPYEQYF	TGTGCCAGCAGCCCCGGGGTAGCGGCTCCCTACGAGCAGTACTTC	NA	TRBJ2-7	NA	TRBV6-5
CASSQLQTRDGSSGNTIYF	TGCGCCAGCAGCCAACTCCAAACCCGGGACGGAAGCTCTGGAAACACCATATATTTT	few	TRBJ1-3	NA	TRBV4-1
CASSFFWGTPPAEQYF	TGTGCCAGCAGCTTTTTCTGGGGAACCCCTCCAGCCGAGCAGTACTTC	NA	TRBJ2-7	NA	TRBV7-8
CASSQEDLLAGFFSYEQYF	TGCGCCAGCAGCCAAGAGGACCTACTAGCGGGGTTTTTCTCCTACGAGCAGTACTTC	few	TRBJ2-7	TRBD2	TRBV4-1
CASSFGGFGTDTQYF	TGCGCCAGCAGCTTCGGGGGTTTCGGTACAGATACGCAGTATTTT	NA	TRBJ2-3	NA	TRBV5-1
CASSQEHPFNYGYTF	TGCGCCAGCAGCCAAGAACACCCGTTTAACTATGGCTACACCTTC	once	TRBJ1-2	NA	TRBV4-3
CASSVFSTFPGELFF	TGTGCCAGCAGCGTATTTAGTACTTTCCCCGGGGAGCTGTTTTTT	NA	TRBJ2-2	NA	TRBV9
CASSPLGVLETQYF	TGTGCCAGCAGTCCCCTCGGGGTACTGGAGACCCAGTACTTC	NA	TRBJ2-5	NA	TRBV6-5
CASSHISGSSYNEQFF	TGTGCCAGCAGCCACATTAGCGGGAGCTCCTACAATGAGCAGTTCTTC	NA	TRBJ2-1	TRBD2	TRBV14
CASRLWTGTSYEQYF	TGTGCCAGTCGCCTCTGGACAGGGACCTCCTACGAGCAGTACTTC	NA	TRBJ2-7	TRBD1	TRBV19
CASSPQGLAGFGYEQYF	TGTGCCAGCAGCCCCCAAGGACTAGCGGGATTTGGGTACGAGCAGTACTTC	NA	TRBJ2-7	TRBD2	TRBV7-2
CASSPLRGGSLDYGYTF	TGTGCCAGCAGCCCGTTAAGGGGTGGCTCTTTAGACTATGGCTACACCTTC	once	TRBJ1-2	NA	TRBV27
CASSTDGGQTEAFF	TGTGCCAGCAGCACAGACGGGGGTCAGACTGAAGCTTTCTTT	NA	TRBJ1-1	NA	TRBV7-2
CASQRPGGGTDTQYF	TGTGCCAGCCAACGCCCCGGGGGCGGCACAGATACGCAGTATTTT	NA	TRBJ2-3	NA	TRBV6-5
CASSEDPGKNTEAFF	TGTGCCAGCAGTGAAGACCCGGGAAAGAACACTGAAGCTTTCTTT	few	TRBJ1-1	NA	TRBV6-1
CASSTRTGIRQPQHF	TGTGCCAGCAGTACGAGGACAGGGATTCGTCAGCCCCAGCATTTT	few	TRBJ1-5	TRBD1	TRBV28
CASSEAGTSGFYEQYF	TGTGCCAGCAGTGAAGCCGGGACTAGCGGGTTTTACGAGCAGTACTTC	NA	TRBJ2-7	TRBD2	TRBV6-1
CASYNLASIGANVLTF	TGTGCCAGCTACAACTTGGCGAGTATAGGGGCCAACGTCCTGACTTTC	NA	TRBJ2-6	NA	TRBV7-8
CASSFRGYGNQPQHF	TGTGCCAGCAGCTTTCGGGGGTATGGCAATCAGCCCCAGCATTTT	NA	TRBJ1-5	NA	TRBV7-8
CASSSQGGDSGNTIYF	TGTGCCAGCAGCTCCCAAGGAGGGGATAGTGGAAACACCATATATTTT	NA	TRBJ1-3	NA	TRBV7-3
CASSTSTGWSEAFF	TGTGCCAGTAGTACCTCGACAGGGTGGTCTGAAGCTTTCTTT	NA	TRBJ1-1	TRBD1	TRBV19
CASSFDRDREQFF	TGTGCCAGCAGCTTCGACCGGGACAGAGAGCAGTTCTTC	NA	TRBJ2-1	TRBD1	TRBV11-3
CASSELRTSNTEAFF	TGTGCCAGCAGTGAATTGAGGACCTCGAACACTGAAGCTTTCTTT	NA	TRBJ1-1	NA	TRBV6-1
CATQRDLTYGYTF	TGTGCCACCCAGAGGGACCTTACCTATGGCTACACCTTC	NA	TRBJ1-2	NA	TRBV28
CASSPPTTSVAETQYF	TGTGCCAGCAGTCCACCGACGACTAGTGTGGCAGAGACCCAGTACTTC	NA	TRBJ2-5	NA	TRBV7-8
CASSRDTYEQYF	TGTGCCAGCAGCAGGGACACCTACGAGCAGTACTTC	NA	TRBJ2-7	NA	TRBV7-2
CARTGELLNTEAFF	TGTGCCAGGACAGGGGAACTATTGAACACTGAAGCTTTCTTT	NA	TRBJ1-1	TRBD1	TRBV7-4
CASSYSTVVNEKLFF	TGTGCCAGCAGTTACTCGACGGTCGTCAATGAAAAACTGTTTTTT	few	TRBJ1-4	NA	TRBV6-5
CASGLGKQRMNTEAFF	TGTGCTAGTGGTTTGGGAAAACAGAGAATGAACACTGAAGCTTTCTTT	NA	TRBJ1-1	NA	TRBV12-5
CASSDDPQRRGYTF	TGTGCCAGCAGTGACGATCCCCAGAGACGTGGCTACACCTTC	NA	TRBJ1-2	NA	TRBV6-4
CAISEGRTHTGELFF	TGTGCCATCAGTGAAGGGCGGACGCACACCGGGGAGCTGTTTTTT	NA	TRBJ2-2	NA	TRBV10-3
CAGYLRTGYFGELFF	TGTGCCGGTTACCTAAGGACTGGGTATTTCGGGGAGCTGTTTTTT	many	TRBJ2-2	NA	TRBV21-1
CASSRRGQLTNEKLFF	TGTGCCAGTAGCCGCCGGGGCCAACTAACTAATGAAAAACTGTTTTTT	NA	TRBJ1-4	NA	TRBV19
CASSSSGVNTEAFF	TGTGCCAGCAGCTCTTCAGGAGTGAACACTGAAGCTTTCTTT	few	TRBJ1-1	NA	TRBV7-2
CASRGEANTEAFF	TGTGCCAGCAGGGGGGAGGCAAACACTGAAGCTTTCTTT	NA	TRBJ1-1	NA	TRBV5-4
CASSHPSRAGAARETQYF	TGTGCCAGCAGCCATCCGAGCAGGGCAGGGGCGGCACGCGAGACCCAGTACTTC	NA	TRBJ2-5	NA	TRBV14